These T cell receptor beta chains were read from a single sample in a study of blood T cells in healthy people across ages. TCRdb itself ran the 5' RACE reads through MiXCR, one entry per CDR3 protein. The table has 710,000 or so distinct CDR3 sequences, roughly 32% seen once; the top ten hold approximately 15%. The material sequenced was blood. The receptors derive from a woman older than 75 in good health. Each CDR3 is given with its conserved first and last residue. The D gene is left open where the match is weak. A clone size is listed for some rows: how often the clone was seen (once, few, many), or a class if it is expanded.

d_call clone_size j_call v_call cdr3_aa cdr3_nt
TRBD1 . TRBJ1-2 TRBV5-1 CASSPGTAFGGYTF TGCGCCAGCAGCCCGGGGACAGCATTCGGAGGCTACACCTTC
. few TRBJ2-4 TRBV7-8 CASSPRAGRENIQYF TGTGCCAGCAGCCCGAGGGCGGGACGGGAAAACATTCAGTACTTC
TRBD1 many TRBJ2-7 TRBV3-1 CASSPAGTGVAEQYF TGTGCCAGCAGCCCCGCCGGGACAGGGGTGGCCGAGCAGTACTTC
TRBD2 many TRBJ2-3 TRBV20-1 CSAETPLAGGTDTQYF TGCAGTGCCGAAACCCCCCTAGCGGGGGGCACAGATACGCAGTATTTT
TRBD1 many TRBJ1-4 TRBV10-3 CAISERTGREKLFF TGTGCCATCAGTGAGCGGACAGGTCGTGAAAAACTGTTTTTT
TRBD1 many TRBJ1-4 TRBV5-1 CASSAGTGEARVEEKLFF TGCGCCAGCAGCGCCGGGACAGGGGAAGCGCGAGTCGAGGAAAAACTGTTTTTT
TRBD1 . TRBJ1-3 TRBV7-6 CASSLARDRRSGNTIYF TGTGCCAGCAGCTTAGCTCGGGACAGGCGCTCTGGAAACACCATATATTTT
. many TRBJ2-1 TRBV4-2 CASSPKRPGQYEQFF TGTGCCAGCAGCCCCAAGCGGCCGGGGCAATATGAGCAGTTCTTC
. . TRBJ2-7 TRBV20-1 CSARDYSYEQYF TGCAGTGCTAGGGACTACTCCTACGAGCAGTACTTC
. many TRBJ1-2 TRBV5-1 CASSLGVGNYGYTF TGCGCCAGCAGCTTGGGGGTGGGGAACTATGGCTACACCTTC
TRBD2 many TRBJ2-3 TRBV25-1 CATAAAGGHDTQYF TGTGCCACAGCAGCAGCGGGGGGGCATGATACGCAGTATTTT
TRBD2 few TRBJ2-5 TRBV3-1 CASSQGGSGGWKTQYF TGTGCCAGCAGCCAAGGGGGTAGCGGGGGGTGGAAGACCCAGTACTTC
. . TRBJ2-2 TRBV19 CASTMGGTKNTGELFF TGTGCCAGTACCATGGGAGGGACAAAGAACACCGGGGAGCTGTTTTTT
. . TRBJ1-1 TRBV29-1 CSVEGDNTEAFF TGCAGCGTTGAGGGGGATAACACTGAAGCTTTCTTT
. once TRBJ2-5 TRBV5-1 CASSSSYGGETQYF TGCGCCAGCAGCTCTTCATACGGAGGGGAGACCCAGTACTTC
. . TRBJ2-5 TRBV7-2 CASSPGGPKTQYF TGTGCCAGCAGCCCCGGGGGGCCGAAGACCCAGTACTTC
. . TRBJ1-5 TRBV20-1 CSVRPGGDQPQHF TGCAGTGTCCGGCCGGGGGGGGATCAGCCCCAGCATTTT
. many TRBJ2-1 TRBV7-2 CASRGAGGGNEQFF TGTGCCAGCCGCGGAGCGGGTGGCGGGAATGAGCAGTTCTTC
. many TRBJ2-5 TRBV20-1 CSARPAASFEETQYF TGCAGTGCTAGACCAGCAGCTAGCTTTGAAGAGACCCAGTACTTC
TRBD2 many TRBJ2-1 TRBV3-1 CASSPSGGADNEQFF TGTGCCAGCAGCCCCAGCGGGGGGGCCGACAATGAGCAGTTCTTC
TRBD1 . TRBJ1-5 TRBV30 CAWNRQGGSNQPQHF TGTGCCTGGAACCGACAGGGAGGGAGCAATCAGCCCCAGCATTTT
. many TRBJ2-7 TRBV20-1 CSARDDRTYYEQYF TGCAGTGCTAGAGATGACAGGACCTACTACGAGCAGTACTTC
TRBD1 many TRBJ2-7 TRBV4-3 CASSQFARTGAGEQYF TGCGCCAGCAGCCAGTTTGCCCGGACAGGCGCCGGCGAGCAGTACTTC
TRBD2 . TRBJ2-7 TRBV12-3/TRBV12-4 CASRLSGRRPYEQYF TGTGCCAGCAGGCTGAGCGGGAGACGCCCCTACGAGCAGTACTTC
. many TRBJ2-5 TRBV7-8 CASSPGGGGETQYF TGTGCCAGCAGCCCCGGGGGCGGGGGAGAGACCCAGTACTTC
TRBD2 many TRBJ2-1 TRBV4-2 CASSQDSGGANEQFF TGTGCCAGCAGCCAAGATAGCGGGGGGGCCAATGAGCAGTTCTTC
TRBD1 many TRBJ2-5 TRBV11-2 CASRSEGQGGKETQYF TGTGCCAGCAGATCAGAGGGACAGGGGGGAAAAGAGACCCAGTACTTC
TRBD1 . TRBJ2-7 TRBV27 CASSHSGTGLSYEQYF TGTGCCAGCAGTCACTCCGGGACAGGGCTTTCCTACGAGCAGTACTTC
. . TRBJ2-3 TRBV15 CATSSRVGEAPRTDTQYF TGTGCCACCAGCAGCCGAGTCGGGGAGGCCCCCCGCACAGATACGCAGTATTTT
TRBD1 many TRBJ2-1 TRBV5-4 CASSPGTGDSNEQFF TGTGCCAGCAGCCCCGGGACAGGGGACAGCAATGAGCAGTTCTTC
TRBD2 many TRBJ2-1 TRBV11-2 CASSKGLAGGFSSYNEQFF TGTGCCAGCAGCAAAGGACTAGCGGGGGGCTTCAGCTCCTACAATGAGCAGTTCTTC
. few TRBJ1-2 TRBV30 CAWTVPTGVSYGYTF TGTGCCTGGACTGTCCCGACAGGCGTTTCCTATGGCTACACCTTC
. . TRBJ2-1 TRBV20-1 CSASQVLYEQFF TGCAGTGCTAGCCAGGTTTTGTATGAGCAGTTCTTC
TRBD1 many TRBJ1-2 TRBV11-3 CASSLVRQGGGYTF TGTGCCAGCAGCTTAGTAAGACAGGGAGGAGGCTACACCTTC
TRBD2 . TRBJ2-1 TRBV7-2 CASSRFTSGSFIDEQFF TGTGCCAGCAGCAGATTTACTAGCGGGAGTTTTATCGATGAGCAGTTCTTC
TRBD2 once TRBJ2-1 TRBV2 CASIQSSAGVPYNEQFF TGTGCCAGCATTCAGAGCTCGGCGGGAGTACCCTACAATGAGCAGTTCTTC
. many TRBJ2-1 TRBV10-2 CASRVTNEQFF TGCGCCAGCCGGGTTACCAATGAGCAGTTCTTC
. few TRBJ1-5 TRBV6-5 CASRPTGPSNQPQHF TGTGCCAGCAGACCTACGGGACCGAGCAATCAGCCCCAGCATTTT
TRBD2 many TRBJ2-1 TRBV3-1 CASSHAGGRNEQFF TGTGCCAGCAGCCACGCGGGGGGGCGAAATGAGCAGTTCTTC
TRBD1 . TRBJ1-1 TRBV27 CASSRGGTGAFF TGTGCCAGCAGCAGGGGGGGAACCGGAGCTTTCTTT
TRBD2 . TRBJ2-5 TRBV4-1 CASSFREGLQTQYF TGCGCCAGCAGCTTCCGGGAGGGCCTTCAGACCCAGTACTTC
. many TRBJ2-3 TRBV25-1 CASIDEGGTDTQYF TGTGCCAGCATAGATGAGGGGGGGACAGATACGCAGTATTTT
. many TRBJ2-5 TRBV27 CASSASGTLETQYF TGTGCCAGCAGTGCGTCCGGGACATTAGAGACCCAGTACTTC
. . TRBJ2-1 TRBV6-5 CASSYGANEQFF TGTGCCAGCAGTTACGGAGCAAATGAGCAGTTCTTC
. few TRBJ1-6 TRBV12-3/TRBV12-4 CASSSILSSPLHF TGTGCCAGCAGTTCCATTCTGAGTTCACCCCTCCACTTT
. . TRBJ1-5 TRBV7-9 CASSLFMGGASQPQHF TGTGCCAGCAGCTTATTCATGGGGGGCGCTTCTCAGCCCCAGCATTTT